This record looks at one T cell receptor beta chain sequence and its context. These data are taken from a study of blood T cell repertoires in COVID-19. Study-level background: Acute-phase and convalescent COVID-19 samples originated in the United States, Italy and Spain. In each case, the material was cDNA or gDNA derived from T cells, B-cell-depleted T cells, or PBMCs.

V lost 6 bases and J 6 bases, leaving 14 bases between the germline ends. The CDR3 sequence is 13 residues long. Per germline, CDR1 MRHNA and CDR2 SNTAGT. Authors' methods: Nucleated cell counts were estimated from reference gene primer amplification. Only in-frame clones appear in the TCRdb table, and some are missing; sequencing was by immunoSEQ multiplex PCR. V, J and clone size are taken as reported in that table, and D and trimming were inferred from the DNA itself. The sample consists of around 400,000 clones, approximately 87% of them appearing once. Seattle's cohort entered during active infection and was followed longitudinally.

This sequence joins TRBV6-4 and TRBJ1-2; a weak D match, TRBD1 (6 bases). The TCR originated in a woman in her sixties or seventies with COVID-19, enrolled during active disease. The sample taken for sequencing was peripheral blood. The CDR3 coding sequence is TGTGCCAGCAGACCCGGGCCAGGGGATGGCTACACCTTC. This encodes CASRPGPGDGYTF.